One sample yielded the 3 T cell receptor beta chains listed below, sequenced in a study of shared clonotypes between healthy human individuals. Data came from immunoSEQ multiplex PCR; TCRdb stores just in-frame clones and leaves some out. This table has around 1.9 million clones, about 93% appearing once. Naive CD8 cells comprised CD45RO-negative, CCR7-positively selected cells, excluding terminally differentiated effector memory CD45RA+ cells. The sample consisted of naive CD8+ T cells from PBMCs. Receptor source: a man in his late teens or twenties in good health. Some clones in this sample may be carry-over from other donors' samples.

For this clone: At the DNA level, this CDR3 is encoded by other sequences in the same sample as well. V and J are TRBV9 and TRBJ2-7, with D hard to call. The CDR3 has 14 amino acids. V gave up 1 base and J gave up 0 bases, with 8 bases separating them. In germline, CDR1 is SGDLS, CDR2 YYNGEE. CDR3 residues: CASSVYGNSYEQYF. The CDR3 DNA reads TGTGCCAGCAGCGTATATGGGAACTCCTACGAGCAGTACTTC.

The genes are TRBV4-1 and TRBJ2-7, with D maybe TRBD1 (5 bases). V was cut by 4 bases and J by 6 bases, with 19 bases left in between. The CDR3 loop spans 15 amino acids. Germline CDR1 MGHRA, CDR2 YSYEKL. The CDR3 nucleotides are TGCGCCAGCAGCCCCGCAATGGCAGGGATCTCCGAGCAGTACTTC. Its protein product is CASSPAMAGISEQYF.

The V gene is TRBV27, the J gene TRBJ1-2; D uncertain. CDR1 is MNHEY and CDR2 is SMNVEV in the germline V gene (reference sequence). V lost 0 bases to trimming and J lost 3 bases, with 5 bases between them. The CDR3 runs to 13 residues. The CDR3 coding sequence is TGTGCCAGCAGTTTATCCCCGTACTATGGCTACACCTTC. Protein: CASSLSPYYGYTF.